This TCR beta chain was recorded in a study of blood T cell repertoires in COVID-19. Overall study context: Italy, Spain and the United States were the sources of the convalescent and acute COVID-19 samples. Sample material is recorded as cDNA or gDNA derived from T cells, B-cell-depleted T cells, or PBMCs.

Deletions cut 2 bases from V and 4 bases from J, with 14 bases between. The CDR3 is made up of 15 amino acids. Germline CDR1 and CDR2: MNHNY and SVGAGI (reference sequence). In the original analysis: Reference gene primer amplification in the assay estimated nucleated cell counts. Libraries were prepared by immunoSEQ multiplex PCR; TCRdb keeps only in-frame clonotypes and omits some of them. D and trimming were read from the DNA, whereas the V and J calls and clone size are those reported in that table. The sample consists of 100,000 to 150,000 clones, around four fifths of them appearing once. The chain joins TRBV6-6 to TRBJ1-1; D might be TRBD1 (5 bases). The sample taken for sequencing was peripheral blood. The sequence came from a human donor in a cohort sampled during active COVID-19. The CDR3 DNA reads TGTGCCAGCAGTTACCCCAGGGTGAGGAGCACTGAAGCTTTCTTT. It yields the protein CASSYPRVRSTEAFF.